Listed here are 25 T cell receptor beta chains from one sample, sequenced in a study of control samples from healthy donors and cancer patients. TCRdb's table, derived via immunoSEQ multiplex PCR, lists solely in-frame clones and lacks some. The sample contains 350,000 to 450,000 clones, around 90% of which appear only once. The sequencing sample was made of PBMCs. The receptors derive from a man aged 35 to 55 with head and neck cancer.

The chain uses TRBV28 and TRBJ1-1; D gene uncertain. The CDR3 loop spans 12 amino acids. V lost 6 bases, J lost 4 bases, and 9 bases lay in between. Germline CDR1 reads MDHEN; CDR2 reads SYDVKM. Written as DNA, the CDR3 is TGTGCCAGCAGGGACGGGAGCACTGAAGCTTTCTTT. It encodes CASRDGSTEAFF. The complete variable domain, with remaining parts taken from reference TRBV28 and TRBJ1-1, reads DVKVTQSSRYLVKRTGEKVFLECVQDMDHENMFWYRQDPGLGLRLIYFSYDVKMKEKGDIPEGYSVSREKKERFSLILESASTNQTSMYLCASRDGSTEAFFGQGTRLTVV.

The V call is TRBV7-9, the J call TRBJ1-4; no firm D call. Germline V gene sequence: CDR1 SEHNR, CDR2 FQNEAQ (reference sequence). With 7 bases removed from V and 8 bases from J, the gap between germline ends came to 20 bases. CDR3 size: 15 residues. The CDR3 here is CASTIGPLLEEKLFF. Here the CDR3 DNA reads TGTGCCAGCACCATCGGGCCTCTTCTTGAAGAAAAACTGTTTTTT.

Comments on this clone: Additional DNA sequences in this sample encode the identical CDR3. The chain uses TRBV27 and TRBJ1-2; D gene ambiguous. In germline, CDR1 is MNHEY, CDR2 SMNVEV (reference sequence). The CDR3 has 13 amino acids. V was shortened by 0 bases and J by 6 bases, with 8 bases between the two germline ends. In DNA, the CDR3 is TGTGCCAGCAGTTTATCGGGCGGGGATGGCTACACCTTC. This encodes CASSLSGGDGYTF.

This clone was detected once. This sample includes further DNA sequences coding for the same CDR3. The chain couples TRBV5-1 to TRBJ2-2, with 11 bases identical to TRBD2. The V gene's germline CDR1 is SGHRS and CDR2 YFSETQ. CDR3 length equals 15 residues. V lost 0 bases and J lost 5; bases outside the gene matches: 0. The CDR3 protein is CASSLGLAGTGELFF. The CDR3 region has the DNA TGCGCCAGCAGCTTGGGACTAGCGGGAACCGGGGAGCTGTTTTTT.

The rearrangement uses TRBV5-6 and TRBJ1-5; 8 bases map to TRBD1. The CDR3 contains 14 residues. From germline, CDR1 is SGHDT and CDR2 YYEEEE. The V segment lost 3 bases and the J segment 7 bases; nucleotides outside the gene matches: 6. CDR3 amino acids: CASSSKTGDQPQHF. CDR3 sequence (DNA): TGTGCCAGCAGCTCGAAGACAGGGGACCAGCCCCAGCATTTT.

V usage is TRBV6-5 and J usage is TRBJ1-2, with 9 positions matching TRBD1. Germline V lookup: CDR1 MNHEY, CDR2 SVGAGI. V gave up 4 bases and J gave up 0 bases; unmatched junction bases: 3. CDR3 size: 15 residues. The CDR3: CASSSTGGSNYGYTF. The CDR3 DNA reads TGTGCCAGCAGTTCCACAGGGGGCTCTAACTATGGCTACACCTTC.

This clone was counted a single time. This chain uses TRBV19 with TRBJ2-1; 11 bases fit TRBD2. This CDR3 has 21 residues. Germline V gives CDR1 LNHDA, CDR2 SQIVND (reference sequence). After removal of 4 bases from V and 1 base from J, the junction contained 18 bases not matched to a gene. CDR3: CASSTPPLAGASLGSYNEQFF. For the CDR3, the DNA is TGTGCCAGTAGTACTCCCCCACTAGCGGGGGCTTCCTTGGGGTCCTACAATGAGCAGTTCTTC.

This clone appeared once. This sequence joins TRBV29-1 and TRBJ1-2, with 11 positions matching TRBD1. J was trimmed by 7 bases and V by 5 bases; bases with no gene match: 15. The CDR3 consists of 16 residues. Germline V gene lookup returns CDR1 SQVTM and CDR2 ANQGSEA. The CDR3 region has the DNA TGCAGCGTTAGCTCCGGACAGGGGGCGCTTTTAGGTGGCTACACCTTC. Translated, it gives CSVSSGQGALLGGYTF.

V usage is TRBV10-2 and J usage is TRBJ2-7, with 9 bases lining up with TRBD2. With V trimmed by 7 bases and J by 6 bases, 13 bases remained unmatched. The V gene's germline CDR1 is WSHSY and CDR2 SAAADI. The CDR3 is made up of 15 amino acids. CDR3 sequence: CASTAYASGISEQYF. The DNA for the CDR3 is TGCGCCAGCACCGCGTACGCTAGCGGGATTTCCGAGCAGTACTTC.

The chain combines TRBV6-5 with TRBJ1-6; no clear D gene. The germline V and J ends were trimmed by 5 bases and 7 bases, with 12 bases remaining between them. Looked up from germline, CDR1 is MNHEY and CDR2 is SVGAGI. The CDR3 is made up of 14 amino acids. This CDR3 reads CASSLGVGNSPLHF. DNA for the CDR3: TGTGCCAGCAGTCTTGGTGTCGGGAATTCACCCCTCCACTTT.

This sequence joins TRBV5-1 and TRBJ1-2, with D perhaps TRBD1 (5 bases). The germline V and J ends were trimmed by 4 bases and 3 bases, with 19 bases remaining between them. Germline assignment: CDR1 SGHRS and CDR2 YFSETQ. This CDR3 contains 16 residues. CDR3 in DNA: TGCGCCAGCAGCCCGATCGTTCAAGGAGGGGACTATGGCTACACCTTC. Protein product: CASSPIVQGGDYGYTF.

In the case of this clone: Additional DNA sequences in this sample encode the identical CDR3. In DNA, the CDR3 is TGCAGTGCTAGTGGCAGTGATAATTCACCCCTCCACTTT. Translating gives CSASGSDNSPLHF. The chain employs TRBV20-1 and TRBJ1-6; D not certain. Germline assignment: CDR1 DFQATT and CDR2 SNEGSKA (reference sequence). V was shortened by 3 bases and J by 5 bases, with 8 bases between the two germline ends. The CDR3 runs 13 residues.

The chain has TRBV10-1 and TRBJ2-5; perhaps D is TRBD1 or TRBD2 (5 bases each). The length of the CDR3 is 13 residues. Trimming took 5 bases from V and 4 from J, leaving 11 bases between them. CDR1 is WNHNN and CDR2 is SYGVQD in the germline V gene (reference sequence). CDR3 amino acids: CASSPTRGETQYF. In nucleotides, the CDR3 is TGCGCCAGCAGTCCAACTAGGGGAGAGACCCAGTACTTC.

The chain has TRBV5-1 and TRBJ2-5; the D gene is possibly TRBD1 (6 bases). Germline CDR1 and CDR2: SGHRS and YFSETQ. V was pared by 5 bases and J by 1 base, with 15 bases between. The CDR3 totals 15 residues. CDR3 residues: CASSRTQGSQETQYF. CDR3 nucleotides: TGCGCCAGCAGTCGTACCCAGGGGAGCCAAGAGACCCAGTACTTC.

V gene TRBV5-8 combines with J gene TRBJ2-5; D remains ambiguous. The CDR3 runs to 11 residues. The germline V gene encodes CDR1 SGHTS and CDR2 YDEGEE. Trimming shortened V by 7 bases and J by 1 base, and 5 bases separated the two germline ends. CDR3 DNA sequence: TGTGCCAGCGGCCTCCAAGAGACCCAGTACTTC. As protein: CASGLQETQYF.

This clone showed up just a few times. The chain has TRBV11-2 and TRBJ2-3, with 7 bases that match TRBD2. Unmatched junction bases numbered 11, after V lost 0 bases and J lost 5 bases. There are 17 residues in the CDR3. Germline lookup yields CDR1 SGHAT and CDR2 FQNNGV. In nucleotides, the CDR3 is TGTGCCAGCAGCTTAGATATGGCGGGAGATATCCGAGATACGCAGTATTTT. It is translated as CASSLDMAGDIRDTQYF.

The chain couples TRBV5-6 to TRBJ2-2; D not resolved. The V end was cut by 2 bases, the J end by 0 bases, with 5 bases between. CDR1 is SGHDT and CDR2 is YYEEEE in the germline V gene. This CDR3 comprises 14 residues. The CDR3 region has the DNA TGTGCCAGCAGCTTCGGGCCGAACACCGGGGAGCTGTTTTTT. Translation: CASSFGPNTGELFF.

CDR3 protein: CASSWEAGGANEQFF. The CDR3 DNA reads TGTGCCAGCAGCTGGGAAGCGGGGGGAGCCAATGAGCAGTTCTTC. The chain employs TRBV5-4 and TRBJ2-1, with 9 nucleotides matching TRBD2. The CDR3 consists of 15 residues. The V and J ends lost 3 bases and 6 bases, in that order; junction bases with no gene match: 7. Germline-derived CDR1 and CDR2 are SGHNT and YYREEE (reference sequence).

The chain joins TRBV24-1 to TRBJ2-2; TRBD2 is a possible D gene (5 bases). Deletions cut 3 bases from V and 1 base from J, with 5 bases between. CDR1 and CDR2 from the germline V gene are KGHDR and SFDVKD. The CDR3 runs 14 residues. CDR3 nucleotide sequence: TGTGCCACCAGTGATGAGGGGAACACCGGGGAGCTGTTTTTT. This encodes CATSDEGNTGELFF.

CDR3 nucleotides: TGTGCCAGTAGTAAAGGACCCATAAGTTCGCGCGAGCAGTACTTC. Translation: CASSKGPISSREQYF. The chain uses TRBV19 and TRBJ2-7; no firm D call. Per germline, CDR1 LNHDA and CDR2 SQIVND (reference sequence). This CDR3 region has 15 residues. V dropped 4 bases and J dropped 6 bases, with 19 bases sitting between them.

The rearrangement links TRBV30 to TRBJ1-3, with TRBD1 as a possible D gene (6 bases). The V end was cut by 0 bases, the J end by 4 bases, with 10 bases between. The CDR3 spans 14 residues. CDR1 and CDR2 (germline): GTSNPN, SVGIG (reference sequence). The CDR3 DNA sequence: TGTGCCTGGAGTGTAGCTGGGGGCGGAAACACCATATATTTT. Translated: CAWSVAGGGNTIYF.

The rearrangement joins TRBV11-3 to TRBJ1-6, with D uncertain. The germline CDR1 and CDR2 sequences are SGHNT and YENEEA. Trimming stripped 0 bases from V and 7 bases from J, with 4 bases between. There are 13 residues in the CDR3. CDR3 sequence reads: CASSLDPNSPLHF. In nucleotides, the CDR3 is TGTGCCAGCAGCTTAGACCCGAATTCACCCCTCCACTTT.

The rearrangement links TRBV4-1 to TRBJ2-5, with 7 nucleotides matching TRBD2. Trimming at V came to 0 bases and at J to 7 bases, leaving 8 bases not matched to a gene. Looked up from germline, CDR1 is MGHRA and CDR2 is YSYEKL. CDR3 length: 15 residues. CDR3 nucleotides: TGCGCCAGCAGCCAAGATGCGGGAGTTGGAGTGACCCAGTACTTC. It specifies CASSQDAGVGVTQYF.

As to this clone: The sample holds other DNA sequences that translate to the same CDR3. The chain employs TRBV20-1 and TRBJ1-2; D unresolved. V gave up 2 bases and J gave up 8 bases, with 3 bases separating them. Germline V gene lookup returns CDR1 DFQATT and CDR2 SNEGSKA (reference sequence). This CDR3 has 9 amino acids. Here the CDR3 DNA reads TGCAGTGCTAGACTGGGCTACACCTTC. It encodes CSARLGYTF.

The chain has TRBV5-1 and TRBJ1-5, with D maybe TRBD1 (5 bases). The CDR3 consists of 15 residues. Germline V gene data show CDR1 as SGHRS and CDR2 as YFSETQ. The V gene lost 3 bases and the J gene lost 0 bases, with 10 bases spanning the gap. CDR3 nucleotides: TGCGCCAGCAGCTGGGACGGTGATAGCAATCAGCCCCAGCATTTT. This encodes CASSWDGDSNQPQHF.